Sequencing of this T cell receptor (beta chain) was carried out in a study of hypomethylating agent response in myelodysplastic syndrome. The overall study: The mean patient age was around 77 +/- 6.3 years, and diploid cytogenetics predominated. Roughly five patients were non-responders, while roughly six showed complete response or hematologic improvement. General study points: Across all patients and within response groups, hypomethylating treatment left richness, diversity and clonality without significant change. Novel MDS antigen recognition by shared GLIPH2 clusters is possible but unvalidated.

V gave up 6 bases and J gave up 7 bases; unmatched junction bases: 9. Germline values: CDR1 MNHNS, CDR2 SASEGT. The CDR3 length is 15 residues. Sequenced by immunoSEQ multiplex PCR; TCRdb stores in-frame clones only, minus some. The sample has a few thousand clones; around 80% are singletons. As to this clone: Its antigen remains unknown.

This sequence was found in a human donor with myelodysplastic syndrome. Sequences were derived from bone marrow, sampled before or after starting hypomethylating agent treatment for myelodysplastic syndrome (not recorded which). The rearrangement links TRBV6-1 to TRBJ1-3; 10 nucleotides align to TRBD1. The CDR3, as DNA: TGTGCCAGCAGGAGAGAGGGGGACAGGGGCAACACCATATATTTT. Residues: CASRREGDRGNTIYF.